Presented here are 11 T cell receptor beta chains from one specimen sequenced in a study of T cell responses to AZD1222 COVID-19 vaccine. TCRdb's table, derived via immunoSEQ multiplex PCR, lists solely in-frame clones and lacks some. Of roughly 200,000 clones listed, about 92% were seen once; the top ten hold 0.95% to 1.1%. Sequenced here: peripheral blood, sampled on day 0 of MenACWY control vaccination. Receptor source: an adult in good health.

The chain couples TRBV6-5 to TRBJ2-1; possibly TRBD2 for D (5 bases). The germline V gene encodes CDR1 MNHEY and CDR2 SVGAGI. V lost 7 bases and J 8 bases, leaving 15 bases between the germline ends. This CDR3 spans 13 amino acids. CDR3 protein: CASTPPMRDEQFF. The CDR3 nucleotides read TGTGCCAGCACCCCCCCCATGAGGGATGAGCAGTTCTTC.

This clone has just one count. This CDR3 is CASSHRDRETEAFF. As DNA, the CDR3 is TGTGCCAGCAGTCATAGGGACAGGGAAACTGAAGCTTTCTTT. This chain joins TRBV11-2 and TRBJ1-1; 9 bases match TRBD1. This CDR3 is built from 14 residues. Germline trimming cut 6 bases from V and 5 bases from J; bases unmatched to any gene: 7. Germline CDR1 reads SGHAT; CDR2 reads FQNNGV.

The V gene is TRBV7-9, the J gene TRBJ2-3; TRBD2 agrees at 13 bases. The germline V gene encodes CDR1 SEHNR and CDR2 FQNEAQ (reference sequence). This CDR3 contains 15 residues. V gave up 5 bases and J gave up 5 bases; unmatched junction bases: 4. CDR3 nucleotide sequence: TGTGCCAGCAGCCGACTAGCGGGGGGAGGAGATACGCAGTATTTT. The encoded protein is CASSRLAGGGDTQYF.

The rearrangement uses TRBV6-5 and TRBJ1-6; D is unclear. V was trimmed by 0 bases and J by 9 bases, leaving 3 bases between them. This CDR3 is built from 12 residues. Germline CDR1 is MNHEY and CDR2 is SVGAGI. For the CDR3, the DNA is TGTGCCAGCAGTTACTCGGGTTCACCCCTCCACTTT. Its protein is CASSYSGSPLHF.

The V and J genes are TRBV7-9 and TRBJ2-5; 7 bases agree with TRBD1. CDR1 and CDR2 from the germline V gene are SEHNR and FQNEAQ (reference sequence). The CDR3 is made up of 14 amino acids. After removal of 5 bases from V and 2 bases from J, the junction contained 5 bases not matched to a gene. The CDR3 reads CASSPMGQQETQYF. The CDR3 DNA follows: TGTGCCAGCAGCCCAATGGGACAGCAAGAGACCCAGTACTTC.

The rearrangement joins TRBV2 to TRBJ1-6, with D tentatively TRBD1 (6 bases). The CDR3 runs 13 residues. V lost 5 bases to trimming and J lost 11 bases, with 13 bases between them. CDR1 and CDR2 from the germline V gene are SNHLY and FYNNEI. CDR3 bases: TGTGCCAGCAGTCCTACAGGGAGGGCACCCCTCCACTTT. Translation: CASSPTGRAPLHF.

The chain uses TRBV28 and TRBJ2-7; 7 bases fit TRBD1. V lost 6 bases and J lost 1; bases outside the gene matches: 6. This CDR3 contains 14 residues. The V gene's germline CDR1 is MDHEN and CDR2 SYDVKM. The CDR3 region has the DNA TGTGCCAGCAGCCCCGACAGGGTTTCCTACGAGCAGTACTTC. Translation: CASSPDRVSYEQYF.

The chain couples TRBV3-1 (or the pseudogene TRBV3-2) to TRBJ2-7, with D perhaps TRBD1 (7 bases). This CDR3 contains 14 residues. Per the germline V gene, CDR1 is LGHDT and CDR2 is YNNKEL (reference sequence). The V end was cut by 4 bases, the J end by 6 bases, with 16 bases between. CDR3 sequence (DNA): TGTGCCAGCAGCCCCCTGGAGGGGGCCGGCGAGCAGTACTTC. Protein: CASSPLEGAGEQYF.

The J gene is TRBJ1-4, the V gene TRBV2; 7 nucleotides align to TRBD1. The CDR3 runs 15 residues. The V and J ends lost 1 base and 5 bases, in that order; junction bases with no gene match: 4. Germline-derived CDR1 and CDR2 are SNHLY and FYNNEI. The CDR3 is CASSEGAGGNEKLFF. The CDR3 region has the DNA TGTGCCAGCAGTGAAGGGGCAGGGGGGAATGAAAAACTGTTTTTT.

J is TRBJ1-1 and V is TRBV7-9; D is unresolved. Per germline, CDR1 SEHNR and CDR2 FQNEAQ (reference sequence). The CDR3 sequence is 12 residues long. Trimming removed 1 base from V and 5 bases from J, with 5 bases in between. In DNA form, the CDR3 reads TGTGCCAGCAGCTTAGGCGAAACTGAAGCTTTCTTT. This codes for CASSLGETEAFF. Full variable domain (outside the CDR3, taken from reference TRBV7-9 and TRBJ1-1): DTGVSQNPRHKITKRGQNVTFRCDPISEHNRLYWYRQTLGQGPEFLTYFQNEAQLEKSRLLSDRFSAERPKGSFSTLEIQRTEQGDSAMYLCASSLGETEAFFGQGTRLTVV.

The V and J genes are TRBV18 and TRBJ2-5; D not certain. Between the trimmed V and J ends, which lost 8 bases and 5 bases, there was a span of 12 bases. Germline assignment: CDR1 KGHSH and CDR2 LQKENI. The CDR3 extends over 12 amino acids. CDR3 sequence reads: CASGDRQETQYF. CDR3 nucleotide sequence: TGTGCCAGCGGTGATCGCCAGGAGACCCAGTACTTC.